This T cell receptor (beta chain) was recovered during a study of identical twins (dated by TCRdb to about 2016). At the level of the whole study: TCR alpha and beta repertoires from monozygotic twins, unrelated adults of various ages and cord blood were deep-sequenced to test whether fetal clonotypes persist. Replicate twin experiments were performed at different times using different library preparation protocols to rule out contamination.

Only healthy Caucasian donors were included. The twin cohort consisted of three pairs of female monozygotic twins, all aged roughly 18 to 30 years. RNA for TCR libraries was isolated from peripheral blood mononuclear cells. The library relied on 5' RACE. Sequenced on an Illumina HiSeq 2000. Template switching introduced a universal primer binding site; the final cDNA contained a unique molecular identifier, enabling accurate counting of TCR cDNA molecules. First-strand cDNA for TCR alpha and beta chains was synthesized from specific primers in the conserved constant-segment region. Each cDNA library was double barcoded, with a SMART-Mk sample barcode plus Illumina barcodes, to control for contamination. TruSeq adapter sequences along with Illumina sample barcodes were introduced in two successive PCR steps. TCR alpha and beta cDNA libraries were sequenced on the Illumina HiSeq platform with custom primers. In the paper's pipeline: Unique molecular identifiers were extracted from raw reads with MiGEC, and CDR3 positions were determined with MiXCR. For each individual, recombination models were inferred using an EM algorithm with the repgenHMM and IGoR tools. Shared clonotypes were analyzed with the tcR package in R, and sharing was normalized by the product of cloneset sizes. To study raw recombination without the effects of thymic and clonal selection, out-of-frame nonproductive sequences were analyzed. Through fastp at Q25 and MiXCR, TCRdb rebuilt clones from the public reads, retaining in-frame beta chains. A single entry per CDR3 protein holds the most common genes and DNA from its merged rows. TCRdb's processing, not the authors', yielded these V and J calls. The sample table records 450,000 to 650,000 distinct CDR3 sequences; 9.6% of these occur just once. The top ten clones comprise roughly 3.2% of the sample.

This clonotype has a count of ten or more. Its target antigen remains unknown. No much larger clone exists at a distance of one base, and base qualities are not known. Study-wide findings and limitations: Compared with coincidental sharing between unrelated individuals, out-of-frame TCR alpha sequences shared between twins had an excess of sequences with low generation probability. A weaker excess of twin sharing was found in beta out-of-frame sequences because the signal-to-noise ratio was lowered by fewer shared sequences. In monozygotic twins, out-of-frame TCR alpha sharing was systematically underestimated by recombination models, although the models agreed with sharing between unrelated individuals. Because the same donors could not be followed over many years, the conclusions depended on cross-sectional statistical analysis. Fewer insertions were carried by abundant cord blood beta clonotypes, a similar but weaker trend appeared in young adult naive repertoires, and no such trend appeared in memory repertoires. Invariant T cells such as MAIT and iNKT could partly confound zero-insertion analyses, although diverse VJ usage argued against such confounding for most clonotypes.

The CDR3 contains 14 residues, cysteine and phenylalanine counted. The only DNA kept is the CDR3, 42 bases in frame from the first base. Looking up the germline V gene yields CDR1 MDHEN and CDR2 SYDVKM. V is trimmed back by 6 bases and J by 4 bases, and the junction contains 8 bases that no gene match accounts for. The data were also submitted as part of a second study, on yellow fever vaccine responses in identical twins. That second publication adds: According to the authors, the vaccine-induced T cell response in identical twins seemed to be partly convergent and partly specific to each individual. In identical twins, the study followed T cell clones that responded to the vaccine with precision.

The source material was PBMCs. The chain is encoded by TRBV28 joined to TRBJ1-2; 7 nucleotides in the junction match TRBD1. This clonotype was sampled from a woman younger than 30 in good health. The nucleotides are TGTGCCAGCAGGCCGACAGGGTTTGGCTATGGCTACACCTTC. It codes for CASRPTGFGYGYTF.